The following is a T cell receptor beta chain sequence with its context. The data were taken from a study of type 1 and type 2 diabetes patients. PCR was run on genomic DNA. Amplification of the beta chain CDR3 used 30 forward and 13 reverse multiplex primers. TCRdb reanalysed the multiplex PCR reads using MiXCR and keeps one entry per CDR3 protein. The top ten clones hold roughly 13% of a sample with 270,000 or so distinct CDR3 sequences, roughly 48% of them seen once. The TCR comes from a young man with type 2 diabetes. The sample taken for sequencing was peripheral blood mononuclear cells (PBMCs).

DNA for the CDR3: TGTGCCAGCAGTATTCGCAGGGGAGCGGACTACGAGCAGTACTTC. It is translated as CASSIRRGADYEQYF. The rearrangement links TRBV27 to TRBJ2-7; perhaps TRBD1 as D (6 bases). CDR1 is MNHEY and CDR2 is SMNVEV in the germline V gene (reference sequence). This CDR3 has 15 amino acids. V was clipped by 5 bases and J by 3 bases, with 17 bases between them.